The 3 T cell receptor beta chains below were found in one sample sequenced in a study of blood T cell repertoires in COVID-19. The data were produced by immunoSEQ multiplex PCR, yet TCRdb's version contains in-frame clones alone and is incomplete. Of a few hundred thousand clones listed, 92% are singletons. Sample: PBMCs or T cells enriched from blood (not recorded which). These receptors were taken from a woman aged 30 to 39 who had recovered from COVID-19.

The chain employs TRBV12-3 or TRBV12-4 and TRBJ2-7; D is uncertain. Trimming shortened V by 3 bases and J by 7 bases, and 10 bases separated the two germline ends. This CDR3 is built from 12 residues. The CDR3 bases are TGTGCCAGCAGTTTCCGGAGTTGGGAGCAGTACTTC. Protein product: CASSFRSWEQYF.

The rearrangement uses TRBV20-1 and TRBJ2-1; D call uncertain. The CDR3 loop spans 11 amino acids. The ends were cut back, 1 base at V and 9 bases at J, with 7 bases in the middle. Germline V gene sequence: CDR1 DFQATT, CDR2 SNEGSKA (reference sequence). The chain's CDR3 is CSARASGEQFF. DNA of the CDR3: TGCAGTGCTAGAGCGAGTGGTGAGCAGTTCTTC.

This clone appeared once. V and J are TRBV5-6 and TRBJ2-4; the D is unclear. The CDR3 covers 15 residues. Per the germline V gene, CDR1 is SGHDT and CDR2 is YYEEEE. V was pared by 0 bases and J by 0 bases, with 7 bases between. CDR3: CASSLVDLAKNIQYF. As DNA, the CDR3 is TGTGCCAGCAGCTTGGTAGATTTAGCCAAAAACATTCAGTACTTC. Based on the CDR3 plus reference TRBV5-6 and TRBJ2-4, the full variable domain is DAGVTQSPTHLIKTRGQQVTLRCSPKSGHDTVSWYQQALGQGPQFIFQYYEEEERQRGNFPDRFSGHQFPNYSSELNVNALLLGDSALYLCASSLVDLAKNIQYFGAGTRLSVL.